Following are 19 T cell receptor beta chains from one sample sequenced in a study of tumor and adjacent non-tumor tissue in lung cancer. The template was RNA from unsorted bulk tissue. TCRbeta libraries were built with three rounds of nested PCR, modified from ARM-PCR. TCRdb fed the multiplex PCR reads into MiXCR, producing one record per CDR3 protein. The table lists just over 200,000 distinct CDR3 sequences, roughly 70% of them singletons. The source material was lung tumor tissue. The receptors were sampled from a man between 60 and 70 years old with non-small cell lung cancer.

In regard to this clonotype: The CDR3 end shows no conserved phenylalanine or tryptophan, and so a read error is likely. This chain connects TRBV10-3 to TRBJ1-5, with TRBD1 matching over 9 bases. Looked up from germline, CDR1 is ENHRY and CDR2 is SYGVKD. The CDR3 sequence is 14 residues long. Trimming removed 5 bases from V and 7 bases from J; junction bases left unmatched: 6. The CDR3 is CAISRDRAGQPQHV. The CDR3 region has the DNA TGTGCCATCAGTCGGGACAGGGCCGGCCAGCCCCAGCATGTT.

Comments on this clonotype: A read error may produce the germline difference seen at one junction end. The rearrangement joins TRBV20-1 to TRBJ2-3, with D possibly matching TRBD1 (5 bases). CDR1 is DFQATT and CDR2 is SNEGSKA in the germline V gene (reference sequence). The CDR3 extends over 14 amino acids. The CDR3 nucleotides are TGCAGTGCCGCGACAGCAAGAGGCACAGGTACGCAGTATTTT. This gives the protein CSAATARGTGTQYF.

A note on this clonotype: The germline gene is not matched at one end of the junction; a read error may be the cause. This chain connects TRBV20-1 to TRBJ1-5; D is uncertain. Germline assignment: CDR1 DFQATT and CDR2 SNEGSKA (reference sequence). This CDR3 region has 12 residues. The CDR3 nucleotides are TGCAGTGCAAGAGAAGGCGATCAGCCCCACCATTTT. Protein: CSAREGDQPHHF.

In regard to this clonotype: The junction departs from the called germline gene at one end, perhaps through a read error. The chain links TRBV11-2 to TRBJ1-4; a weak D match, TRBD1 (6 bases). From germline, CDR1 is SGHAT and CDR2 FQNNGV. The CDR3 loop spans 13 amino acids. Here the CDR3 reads CASMGAPNEKLCF. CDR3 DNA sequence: TGTGCCAGCATGGGGGCCCCAAATGAAAAACTGTGTTTT.

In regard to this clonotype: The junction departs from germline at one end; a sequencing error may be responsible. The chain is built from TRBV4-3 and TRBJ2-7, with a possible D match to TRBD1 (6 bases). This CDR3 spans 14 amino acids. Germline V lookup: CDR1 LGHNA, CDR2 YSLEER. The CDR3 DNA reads TGCGCCAGCAACCAAGAGGACAGAGGCTACGAGCAGTACTTC. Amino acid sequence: CASNQEDRGYEQYF.

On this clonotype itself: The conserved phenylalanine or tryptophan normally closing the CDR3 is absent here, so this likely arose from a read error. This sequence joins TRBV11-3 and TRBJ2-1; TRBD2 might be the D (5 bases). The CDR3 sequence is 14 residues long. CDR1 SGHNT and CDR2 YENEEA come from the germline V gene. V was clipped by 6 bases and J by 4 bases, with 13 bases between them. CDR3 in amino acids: CASSSGEQYNEQFL. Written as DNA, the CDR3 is TGTGCCAGCAGTTCTGGGGAGCAATACAATGAGCAGTTCTTA.

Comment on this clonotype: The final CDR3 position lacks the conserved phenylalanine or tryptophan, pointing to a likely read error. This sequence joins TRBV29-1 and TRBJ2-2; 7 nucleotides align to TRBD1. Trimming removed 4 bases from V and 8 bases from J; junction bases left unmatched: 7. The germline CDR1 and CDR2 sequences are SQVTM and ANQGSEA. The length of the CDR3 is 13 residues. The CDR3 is CSVGRGKSGELFI. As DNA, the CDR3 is TGCAGCGTTGGCAGGGGGAAATCAGGGGAGCTGTTTATT.

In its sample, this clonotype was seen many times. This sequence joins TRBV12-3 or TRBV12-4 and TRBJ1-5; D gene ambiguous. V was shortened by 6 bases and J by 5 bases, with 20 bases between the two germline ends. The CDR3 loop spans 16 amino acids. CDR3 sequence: CASSRRGSALHQPQHF. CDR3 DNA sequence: TGTGCCAGCAGCCGGCGCGGCTCGGCCCTACATCAGCCCCAGCATTTT.

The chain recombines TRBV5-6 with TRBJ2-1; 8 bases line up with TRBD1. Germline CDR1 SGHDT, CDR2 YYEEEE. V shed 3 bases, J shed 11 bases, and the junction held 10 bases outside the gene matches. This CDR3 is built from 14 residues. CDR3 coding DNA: TGTGCCAGCAGCTGGGGGGACAGGTTAGGACAGCAGTTCTTC. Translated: CASSWGDRLGQQFF.

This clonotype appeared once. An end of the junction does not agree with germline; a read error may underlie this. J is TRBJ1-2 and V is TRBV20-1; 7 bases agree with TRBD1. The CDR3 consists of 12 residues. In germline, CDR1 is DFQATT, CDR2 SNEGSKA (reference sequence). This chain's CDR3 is CSALDRKYGYIF. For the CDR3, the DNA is TGCAGTGCCCTGGACAGGAAGTATGGCTACATCTTC.

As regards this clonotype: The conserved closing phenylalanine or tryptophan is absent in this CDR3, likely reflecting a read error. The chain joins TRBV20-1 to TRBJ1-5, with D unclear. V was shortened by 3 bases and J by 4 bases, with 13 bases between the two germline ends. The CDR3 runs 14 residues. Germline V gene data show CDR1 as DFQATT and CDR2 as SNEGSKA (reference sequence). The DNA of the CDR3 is TGCAGTGCTAGGGAGCCAAAGGAGAATCAGCCCCAGCATTAT. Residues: CSAREPKENQPQHY.

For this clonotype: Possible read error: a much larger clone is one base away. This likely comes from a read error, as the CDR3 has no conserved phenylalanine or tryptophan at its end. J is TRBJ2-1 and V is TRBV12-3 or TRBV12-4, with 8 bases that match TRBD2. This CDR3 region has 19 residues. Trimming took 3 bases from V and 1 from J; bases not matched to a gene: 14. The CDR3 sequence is CASSFIPSGLAGSYNEQFL. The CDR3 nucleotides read TGTGCCAGCAGTTTTATCCCTTCTGGGCTAGCGGGTTCCTACAATGAGCAGTTCCTC.

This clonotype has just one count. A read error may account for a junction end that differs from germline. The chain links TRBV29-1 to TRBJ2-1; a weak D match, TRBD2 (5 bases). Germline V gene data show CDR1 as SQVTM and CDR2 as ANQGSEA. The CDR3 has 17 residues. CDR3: CSVKDPGGLGLYNEQFF. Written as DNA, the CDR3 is TGCAGCGTTAAAGATCCAGGCGGGCTGGGTCTCTACAATGAGCAGTTCTTC.

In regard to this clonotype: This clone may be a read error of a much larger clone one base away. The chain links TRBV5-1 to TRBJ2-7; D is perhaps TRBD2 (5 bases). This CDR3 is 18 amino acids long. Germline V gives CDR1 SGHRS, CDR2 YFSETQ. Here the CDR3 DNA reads TGCGCCAGCAGCCCACAGAGGCTCGTGGGAGTATTCGTCTACCAGCAGTACTTC. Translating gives CASSPQRLVGVFVYQQYF.

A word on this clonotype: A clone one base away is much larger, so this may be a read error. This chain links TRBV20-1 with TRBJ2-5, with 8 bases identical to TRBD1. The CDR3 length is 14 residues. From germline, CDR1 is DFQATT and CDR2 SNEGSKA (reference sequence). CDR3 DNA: TGCAGTACTAGGGCAGGGGGCGAGTCAGAGACCCAGTACTTC. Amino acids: CSTRAGGESETQYF.

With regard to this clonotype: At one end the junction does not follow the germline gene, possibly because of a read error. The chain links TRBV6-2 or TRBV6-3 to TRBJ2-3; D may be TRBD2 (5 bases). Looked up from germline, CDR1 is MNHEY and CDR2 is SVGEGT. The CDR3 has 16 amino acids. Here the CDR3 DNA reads TGTGTCAGCAGTTTATTCCGGGGTCCTAGCATAGATACGCAGTATTTT. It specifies CVSSLFRGPSIDTQYF.

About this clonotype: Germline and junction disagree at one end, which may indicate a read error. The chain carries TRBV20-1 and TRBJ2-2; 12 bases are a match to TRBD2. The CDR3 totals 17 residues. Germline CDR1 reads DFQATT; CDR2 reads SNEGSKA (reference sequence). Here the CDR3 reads CSARDPSGRAGTGELFF. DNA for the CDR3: TGCAGTGCTAGAGATCCTAGCGGGAGGGCCGGGACCGGGGAGCTATTTTTT.

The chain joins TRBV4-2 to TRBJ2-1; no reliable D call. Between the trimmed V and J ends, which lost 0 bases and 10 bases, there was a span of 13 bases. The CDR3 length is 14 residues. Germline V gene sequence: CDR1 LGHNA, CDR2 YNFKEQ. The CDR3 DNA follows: TGTGCCAGCAGCCAAGATATGGCTCATCGGGAGCAGTTCTTC. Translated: CASSQDMAHREQFF.

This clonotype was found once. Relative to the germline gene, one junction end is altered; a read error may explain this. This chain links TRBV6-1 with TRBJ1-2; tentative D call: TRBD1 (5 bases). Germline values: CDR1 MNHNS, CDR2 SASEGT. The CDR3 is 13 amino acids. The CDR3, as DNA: TGTACCAGCAGTGAATCCCAGGGTATCGGCTACACCTTC. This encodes CTSSESQGIGYTF.